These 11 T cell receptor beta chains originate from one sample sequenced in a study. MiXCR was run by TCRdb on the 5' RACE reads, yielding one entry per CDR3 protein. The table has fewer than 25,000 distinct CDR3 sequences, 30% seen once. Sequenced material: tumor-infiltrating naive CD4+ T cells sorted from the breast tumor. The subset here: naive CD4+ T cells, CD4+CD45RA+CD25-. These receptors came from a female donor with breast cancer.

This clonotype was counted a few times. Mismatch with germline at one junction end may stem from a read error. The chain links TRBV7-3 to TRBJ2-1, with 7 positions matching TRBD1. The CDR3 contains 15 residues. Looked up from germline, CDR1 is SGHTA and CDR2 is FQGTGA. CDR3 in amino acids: CASSSPTGTYNEQFF. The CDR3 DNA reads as TGTGCCAGCAGCTCCCCGACAGGGACGTACAACGAGCAGTTCTTC.

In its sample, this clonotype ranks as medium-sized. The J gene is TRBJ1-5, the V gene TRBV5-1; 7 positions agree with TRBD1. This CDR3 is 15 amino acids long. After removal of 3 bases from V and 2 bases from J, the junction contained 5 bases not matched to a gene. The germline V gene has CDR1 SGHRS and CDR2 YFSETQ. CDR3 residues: CASSWGQPGNQPQHF. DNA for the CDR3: TGCGCCAGCAGCTGGGGACAGCCCGGCAATCAGCCCCAGCATTTT. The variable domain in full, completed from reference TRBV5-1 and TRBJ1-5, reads KAGVTQTPRYLIKTRGQQVTLSCSPISGHRSVSWYQQTPGQGLQFLFEYFSETQRNKGNFPGRFSGRQFSNSRSEMNVSTLELGDSALYLCASSWGQPGNQPQHFGDGTRLSIL.

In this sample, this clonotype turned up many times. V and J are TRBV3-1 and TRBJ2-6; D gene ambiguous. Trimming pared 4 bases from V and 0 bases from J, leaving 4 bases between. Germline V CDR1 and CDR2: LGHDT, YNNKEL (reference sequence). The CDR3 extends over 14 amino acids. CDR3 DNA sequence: TGTGCCAGCAGCCTTCTCTCTGGGGCCAACGTCCTGACTTTC. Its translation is CASSLLSGANVLTF.

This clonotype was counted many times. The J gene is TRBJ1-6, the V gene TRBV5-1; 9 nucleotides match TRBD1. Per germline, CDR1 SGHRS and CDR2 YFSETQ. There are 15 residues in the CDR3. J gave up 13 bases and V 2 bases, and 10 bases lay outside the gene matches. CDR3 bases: TGCGCCAGCAGCTTTACCTCCGGGACAGGGTCGCCCCTCCACTTT. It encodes CASSFTSGTGSPLHF.

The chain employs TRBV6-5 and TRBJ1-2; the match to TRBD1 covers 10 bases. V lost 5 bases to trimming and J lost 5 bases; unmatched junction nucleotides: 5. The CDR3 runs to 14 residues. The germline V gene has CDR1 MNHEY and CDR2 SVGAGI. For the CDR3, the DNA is TGTGCCAGCAGTCGGACAGGGGGGTATTATGGCTACACCTTC. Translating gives CASSRTGGYYGYTF.

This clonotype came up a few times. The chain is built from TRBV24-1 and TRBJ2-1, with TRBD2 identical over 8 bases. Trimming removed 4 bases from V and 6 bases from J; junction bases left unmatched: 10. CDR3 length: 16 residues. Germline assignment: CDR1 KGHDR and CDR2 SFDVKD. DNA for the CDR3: TGTGCCACCAGTGACCCCTGGACTAGCTCCGGCAATGAGCAGTTCTTC. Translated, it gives CATSDPWTSSGNEQFF.

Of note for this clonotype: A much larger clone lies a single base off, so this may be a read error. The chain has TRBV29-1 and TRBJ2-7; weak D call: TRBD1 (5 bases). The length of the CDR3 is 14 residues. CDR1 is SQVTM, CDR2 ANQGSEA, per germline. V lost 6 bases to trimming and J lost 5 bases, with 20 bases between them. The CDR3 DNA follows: TGCAGCGTGGATTCCTGCCTACTGGGGCACGAGCAGTACTTC. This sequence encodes CSVDSCLLGHEQYF.

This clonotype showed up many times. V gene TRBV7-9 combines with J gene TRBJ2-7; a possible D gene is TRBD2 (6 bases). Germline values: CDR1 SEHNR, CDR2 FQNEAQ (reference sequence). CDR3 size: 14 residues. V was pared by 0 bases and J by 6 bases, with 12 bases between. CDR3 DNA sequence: TGTGCCAGCAGCTTAGCGGTGCTAGCGACCGAGCAGTACTTC. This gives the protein CASSLAVLATEQYF.

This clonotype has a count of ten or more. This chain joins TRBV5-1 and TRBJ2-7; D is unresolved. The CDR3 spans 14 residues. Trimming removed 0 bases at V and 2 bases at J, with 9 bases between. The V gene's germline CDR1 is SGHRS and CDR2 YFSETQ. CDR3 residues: CASSLAYVTYEQYF. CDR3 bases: TGCGCCAGCAGCTTGGCCTACGTGACCTACGAGCAGTACTTC.

The CDR3 reads CASRNVDRVNTGELFF. CDR3 nucleotides: TGTGCCAGTAGGAACGTGGACAGGGTGAACACCGGGGAGCTGTTTTTT. The V gene is TRBV19, the J gene TRBJ2-2; 8 bases fit TRBD1. Per germline, CDR1 LNHDA and CDR2 SQIVND (reference sequence). Germline trimming cut 6 bases from V and 1 base from J; bases unmatched to any gene: 7. There are 16 residues in the CDR3.

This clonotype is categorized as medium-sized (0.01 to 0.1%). The CDR3 bases are TGCGCCAGCAGCTTAACGGGAAGTGAAGCTTTCTTT. It is translated as CASSLTGSEAFF. The chain recombines TRBV5-1 with TRBJ1-1; D not certain. The CDR3 is made up of 12 amino acids. Trimming left V 2 bases short and J 7 bases short, with 9 bases between. Germline values: CDR1 SGHRS, CDR2 YFSETQ.